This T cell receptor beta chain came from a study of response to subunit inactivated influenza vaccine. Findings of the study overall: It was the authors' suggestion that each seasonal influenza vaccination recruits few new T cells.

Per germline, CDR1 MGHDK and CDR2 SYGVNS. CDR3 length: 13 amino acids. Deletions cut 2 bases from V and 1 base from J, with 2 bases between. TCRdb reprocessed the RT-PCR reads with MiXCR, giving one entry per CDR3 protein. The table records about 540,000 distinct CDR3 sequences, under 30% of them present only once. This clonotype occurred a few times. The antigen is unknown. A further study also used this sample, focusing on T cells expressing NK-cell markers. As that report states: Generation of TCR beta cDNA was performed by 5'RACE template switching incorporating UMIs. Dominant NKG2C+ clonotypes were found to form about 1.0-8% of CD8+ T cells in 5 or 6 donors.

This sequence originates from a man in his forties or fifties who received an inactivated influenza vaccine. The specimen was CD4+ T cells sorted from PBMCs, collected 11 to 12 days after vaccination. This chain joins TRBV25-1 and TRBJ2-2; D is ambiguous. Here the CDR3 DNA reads TGTGCCAGCAGTGAAAGGAACACCGGGGAGCTGTTTTTT. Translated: CASSERNTGELFF.